This TCR beta chain originates from a study of tumor-infiltrating lymphocytes in primary liver carcinoma (TCRdb year 2017). Regarding the research as a whole: Roughly five patients with histopathologically diagnosed primary liver carcinoma underwent surgical resection in China between 2015 and early 2016. The five patients had tumors of stage T1-T3 N0M0, with maximum diameters ranging from roughly 4 to 11 cm. Samples yielded roughly 3.5 to 8 million productive TCRbeta reads; read depth did not differ significantly between tissue types. Hepatocellular carcinoma (four) or combined HCC and intrahepatic cholangiocarcinoma (one) was present in the five patients, who were three men and two women aged 30 to 69 years. Repertoires from technical replicates were highly reproducible, with mean shared-clone rates about 0.91 and correlation coefficients above 0.98. For each liver tumor, the study sampled five regions along with adjacent normal tissue and blood, and applied TCRbeta repertoire sequencing, expression microarrays and whole-exome sequencing. TCRbeta repertoire sequencing covered 35 specimens from 5 patients: roughly 25 tumor regions, 5 adjacent noncancerous liver tissues and 5 peripheral blood samples. What the research found in general, with its limitations: Pairs of tumor regions showed greater repertoire overlap (mean 36%) than tumor-adjacent pairs (roughly 17%) or tumor-blood pairs (roughly 15%), which is consistent with antigen-driven expansion. The top 250 clones accounted for a significantly greater share of the repertoire in tumors than in blood (p = 0.039). Bulk unsorted samples precluded comparing CD4+ and CD8+ T cell repertoires. The study included only four or five patients, and the authors note findings should be validated in a larger study. Because sequencing covered only the TCR beta chain and unpaired alpha chains were not captured, true repertoire diversity is likely underestimated.

V is cut by 6 bases and J by 2 bases, and the space between the germline ends is 11 bases. Spanning cysteine to phenylalanine, the CDR3 consists of 14 amino acids. The retained sequence is limited to the CDR3, 42 bases, with the frame set at the first base. The germline V gene provides CDR1 MNHEY and CDR2 SVGAGI. This clonotype appeared a few times. Its antigen is not yet known. Base-call qualities are not available, and no considerably larger clone is one nucleotide away. RNA from unsorted whole blood was extracted with TRIzol reagent, and germline DNA was obtained with the DNeasy Blood & Tissue kit. Chronic HBV infection was present in the patients, and the patients were treatment-naive at sampling. Around 3.9 milliliters of peripheral blood were collected into K2EDTA tubes before surgery. A constant-region primer and ProtoScript II reverse transcriptase were used to reverse-transcribe TCRbeta-specific cDNA from approximately 500 ng total RNA. The TCRbeta libraries were prepared through three rounds of nested multiplex PCR following a slightly modified ARM-PCR procedure. The first two PCR rounds used multiplex TRBV1-TRBV30 forward primers with a Cbeta reverse primer, each for about 10 cycles. Sample barcodes and Illumina adapters were added in a final 25-cycle PCR with Deep VentR polymerase. Before sequencing, amplicons of 200-500 bp were purified from gel using a QIAquick gel extraction kit. An Illumina HiSeq 2500 was used to sequence the TCRbeta amplicons with 250-bp paired-end reads. Turning to the authors' computational methods: Quality trimming of reads was performed with Trimmomatic v0.33, and paired reads were merged with FLASH v1.2.11 so that full CDR3 sequences could be recovered. MiGEC v1.2.1b assigned V, D and J germline segments to the rearranged TCRbeta sequences. Clonotype statistics, along with Shannon-Wiener diversity indices, were calculated using VDJtools v1.0.0. Except for diversity analysis, only each sample's 250 most abundant clonotypes were used in subsequent analyses to reduce sampling bias. The public reads were reprocessed in TCRdb via fastp at Q25 and MiXCR, keeping in-frame beta chains. Each CDR3 protein appears once, grouped with its most common genes and DNA. TCRdb's processing, not the study's, gives the V and J calls here. The sample table shows 300,000 to 350,000 distinct CDR3 sequences, and nearly 60% are seen once. The ten largest clones add up to more than 15% of the sample.

Sequencing input: peripheral blood. The V and J segments used are TRBV6-5 and TRBJ1-5, with the D segment identity uncertain. The sequence was obtained from a woman younger than 45 with primary liver carcinoma and hepatitis B virus infection. The DNA sequence is given as TGTGCCAGCAGCTCAGCAAGGGGCAATCAGCCCCAGCATTTT. This sequence encodes CASSSARGNQPQHF.